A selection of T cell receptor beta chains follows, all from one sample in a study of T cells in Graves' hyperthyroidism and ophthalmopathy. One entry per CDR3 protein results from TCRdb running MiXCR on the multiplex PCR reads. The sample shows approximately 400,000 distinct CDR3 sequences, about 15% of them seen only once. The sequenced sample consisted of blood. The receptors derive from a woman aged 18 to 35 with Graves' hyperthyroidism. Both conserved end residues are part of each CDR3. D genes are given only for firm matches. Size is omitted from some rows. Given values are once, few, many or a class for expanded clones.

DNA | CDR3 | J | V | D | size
TGTGCCAGTAGTGTGGAGGCTATGGGCTCCTATAATTCACCCCTCCACTTT | CASSVEAMGSYNSPLHF | TRBJ1-6 | TRBV19 | NA | NA
TGTGCCAGCAGGAATAGCGGGGGGGCTGAGACCCAATACTTC | CASRNSGGAETQYF | TRBJ2-5 | TRBV2 | TRBD2 | NA
TGTGCCAGCTCACCATCCCCACAAGCTAACTATGGCTACACCTTC | CASSPSPQANYGYTF | TRBJ1-2 | TRBV18 | NA | many
TGTGCCTGGAGACGGGGCCGGGGCGCCTACAATGAGCAGTTCTTC | CAWRRGRGAYNEQFF | TRBJ2-1 | TRBV30 | NA | many
TGTGCCATCAGCCCTGCAGGAATTACCTACGAGCAGTACTTC | CAISPAGITYEQYF | TRBJ2-7 | TRBV10-3 | NA | many
TGTGCCAGCAGTCCCGCAGATACGCAGTATTTT | CASSPADTQYF | TRBJ2-3 | TRBV18 | NA | many
TGTGCCAGCAGTATGACAGGGTCGGGTCACACAGATACGCAGTATTTT | CASSMTGSGHTDTQYF | TRBJ2-3 | TRBV6-1 | TRBD1 | NA
TGTGCCAGCGGCCAGATTTACGAGCAGTACTTC | CASGQIYEQYF | TRBJ2-7 | TRBV7-3 | NA | many
TGCGCCAGCAGCTTGGGCGTCTCCAACAATGAGCAGTTCTTC | CASSLGVSNNEQFF | TRBJ2-1 | TRBV5-1 | NA | many
TGTGCCACCAGTGATTCAACCTCGGATGGCTACACCTTC | CATSDSTSDGYTF | TRBJ1-2 | TRBV24-1 | NA | many
TGTGCCAGCCAAGCCGGGACAGGGGTTGAGGGCACAGATACGCAGTATTTT | CASQAGTGVEGTDTQYF | TRBJ2-3 | TRBV6-1 | TRBD1 | NA
TGCGCCAGCAGTGAGACAGGGGATACGCAGTATTTT | CASSETGDTQYF | TRBJ2-3 | TRBV10-1 | NA | NA
TGTGCCAGTGCCCCGACAGACGTTTACAATGAGCAGTTCTTC | CASAPTDVYNEQFF | TRBJ2-1 | TRBV15 | NA | few
TGCGCCAGCAGCTTGGCCCCAGGGGTATGGTATGGCTACACCTTC | CASSLAPGVWYGYTF | TRBJ1-2 | TRBV5-1 | NA | many
TGTGCCAGCAGCTTAGTTGGGGGCAGCACAGATACGCAGTATTTT | CASSLVGGSTDTQYF | TRBJ2-3 | TRBV7-2 | NA | many
TGTGCCACCAGCAGAGATTTGACAGCACATAGGGGGCTGTTTTTT | CATSRDLTAHRGLFF | TRBJ2-2 | TRBV15 | NA | many
TGTGCCAGCAGCCAAGGGACTAGCGCGAACACCGGGGAGCTGTTTTTT | CASSQGTSANTGELFF | TRBJ2-2 | TRBV3-1 | TRBD2 | many
TGTGCCAGCAGCCGGGCTATAGCCAATGAGCAGTTCTTC | CASSRAIANEQFF | TRBJ2-1 | TRBV12-3/TRBV12-4 | NA | many
TGTGCCAGCAGTCGGGAGTTAGGCCATCAGCCCCAGCATTTT | CASSRELGHQPQHF | TRBJ1-5 | TRBV12-3/TRBV12-4 | NA | many
TGTGCCAGCAGCCCCTGGACAGCGATTGATGAGCAGTTCTTC | CASSPWTAIDEQFF | TRBJ2-1 | TRBV3-1 | NA | many
TGTGCCAGCAATAGGGGACAGTACTACAATGAGCAGTTCTTC | CASNRGQYYNEQFF | TRBJ2-1 | TRBV6-1 | TRBD1 | many
TGTGCCAGCAGTGTGGCGGGGGGCACCTACGAGCAGTACTTC | CASSVAGGTYEQYF | TRBJ2-7 | TRBV6-1 | TRBD2 | many
TGTGCCAGCCAGCTAGGGACAGGGCTTTACGAGCAGTACTTC | CASQLGTGLYEQYF | TRBJ2-7 | TRBV2 | TRBD1 | many
TGTGCCAGCAGTTGGACAGTTAGCAATCAGCCCCAGCATTTT | CASSWTVSNQPQHF | TRBJ1-5 | TRBV28 | NA | many
TGCGCCAGCAGCCAATTAGGGGGAGGCGAGCAGTACTTC | CASSQLGGGEQYF | TRBJ2-7 | TRBV4-1 | NA | few
TGTGCCAGCAGTTCGCCGGGACTAGCGGGTCCCGGGGAGCTGTTTTTT | CASSSPGLAGPGELFF | TRBJ2-2 | TRBV3-1 | TRBD2 | few
TGCGCCAGCAGCTTGGACGGAACCACTAACTATGGCTACACCTTC | CASSLDGTTNYGYTF | TRBJ1-2 | TRBV5-1 | NA | many
TGTGCCAGTAGTACAACAGGGAGTCGTGAAAAACTGTTTTTT | CASSTTGSREKLFF | TRBJ1-4 | TRBV19 | NA | few
TGTGCCAGCAGCTTAGACAGGGGGCTAGAGACCCAGTACTTC | CASSLDRGLETQYF | TRBJ2-5 | TRBV5-5 | TRBD1 | many
TGTGCCAGCAGTTACTGGGCAGGGCTTCTCCCCGATCCTGGGGCCAACGTCCTGACTTTC | CASSYWAGLLPDPGANVLTF | TRBJ2-6 | TRBV6-6 | NA | NA
TGTGCTAGTGGTTTAAGACTAGCGGGATGGGAGACCCAGTACTTC | CASGLRLAGWETQYF | TRBJ2-5 | TRBV12-5 | TRBD2 | NA
TGCAGTGCTAGACCCCCAGCTGGAAACACCATATATTTT | CSARPPAGNTIYF | TRBJ1-3 | TRBV20-1 | NA | many
TGTGCCACCAGTGATTTGCGGGACACCGGGGAGCTGTTTTTT | CATSDLRDTGELFF | TRBJ2-2 | TRBV24-1 | NA | many
TGTGCCAGCAGCTTTACTAGCAGGGGAGAGACCCAGTACTTC | CASSFTSRGETQYF | TRBJ2-5 | TRBV11-2 | NA | NA
TGTGCCAGCAGTTTGGAGCGGGATATCACCGGGGAGCTGTTTTTT | CASSLERDITGELFF | TRBJ2-2 | TRBV12-3/TRBV12-4 | TRBD2 | many
TGTGCCAGCAGCGACGACCCCCAGCATTTT | CASSDDPQHF | TRBJ1-5 | TRBV6-1 | NA | NA
TGTGCCAGCAGCCAAGAAGTGGACGCGGGAGCCTACAATGAGCAGTTCTTC | CASSQEVDAGAYNEQFF | TRBJ2-1 | TRBV3-1 | TRBD2 | many
TGCAGTGCTAGAGTAGACGGGAGCCCCTATGGCTACACCTTC | CSARVDGSPYGYTF | TRBJ1-2 | TRBV20-1 | NA | many